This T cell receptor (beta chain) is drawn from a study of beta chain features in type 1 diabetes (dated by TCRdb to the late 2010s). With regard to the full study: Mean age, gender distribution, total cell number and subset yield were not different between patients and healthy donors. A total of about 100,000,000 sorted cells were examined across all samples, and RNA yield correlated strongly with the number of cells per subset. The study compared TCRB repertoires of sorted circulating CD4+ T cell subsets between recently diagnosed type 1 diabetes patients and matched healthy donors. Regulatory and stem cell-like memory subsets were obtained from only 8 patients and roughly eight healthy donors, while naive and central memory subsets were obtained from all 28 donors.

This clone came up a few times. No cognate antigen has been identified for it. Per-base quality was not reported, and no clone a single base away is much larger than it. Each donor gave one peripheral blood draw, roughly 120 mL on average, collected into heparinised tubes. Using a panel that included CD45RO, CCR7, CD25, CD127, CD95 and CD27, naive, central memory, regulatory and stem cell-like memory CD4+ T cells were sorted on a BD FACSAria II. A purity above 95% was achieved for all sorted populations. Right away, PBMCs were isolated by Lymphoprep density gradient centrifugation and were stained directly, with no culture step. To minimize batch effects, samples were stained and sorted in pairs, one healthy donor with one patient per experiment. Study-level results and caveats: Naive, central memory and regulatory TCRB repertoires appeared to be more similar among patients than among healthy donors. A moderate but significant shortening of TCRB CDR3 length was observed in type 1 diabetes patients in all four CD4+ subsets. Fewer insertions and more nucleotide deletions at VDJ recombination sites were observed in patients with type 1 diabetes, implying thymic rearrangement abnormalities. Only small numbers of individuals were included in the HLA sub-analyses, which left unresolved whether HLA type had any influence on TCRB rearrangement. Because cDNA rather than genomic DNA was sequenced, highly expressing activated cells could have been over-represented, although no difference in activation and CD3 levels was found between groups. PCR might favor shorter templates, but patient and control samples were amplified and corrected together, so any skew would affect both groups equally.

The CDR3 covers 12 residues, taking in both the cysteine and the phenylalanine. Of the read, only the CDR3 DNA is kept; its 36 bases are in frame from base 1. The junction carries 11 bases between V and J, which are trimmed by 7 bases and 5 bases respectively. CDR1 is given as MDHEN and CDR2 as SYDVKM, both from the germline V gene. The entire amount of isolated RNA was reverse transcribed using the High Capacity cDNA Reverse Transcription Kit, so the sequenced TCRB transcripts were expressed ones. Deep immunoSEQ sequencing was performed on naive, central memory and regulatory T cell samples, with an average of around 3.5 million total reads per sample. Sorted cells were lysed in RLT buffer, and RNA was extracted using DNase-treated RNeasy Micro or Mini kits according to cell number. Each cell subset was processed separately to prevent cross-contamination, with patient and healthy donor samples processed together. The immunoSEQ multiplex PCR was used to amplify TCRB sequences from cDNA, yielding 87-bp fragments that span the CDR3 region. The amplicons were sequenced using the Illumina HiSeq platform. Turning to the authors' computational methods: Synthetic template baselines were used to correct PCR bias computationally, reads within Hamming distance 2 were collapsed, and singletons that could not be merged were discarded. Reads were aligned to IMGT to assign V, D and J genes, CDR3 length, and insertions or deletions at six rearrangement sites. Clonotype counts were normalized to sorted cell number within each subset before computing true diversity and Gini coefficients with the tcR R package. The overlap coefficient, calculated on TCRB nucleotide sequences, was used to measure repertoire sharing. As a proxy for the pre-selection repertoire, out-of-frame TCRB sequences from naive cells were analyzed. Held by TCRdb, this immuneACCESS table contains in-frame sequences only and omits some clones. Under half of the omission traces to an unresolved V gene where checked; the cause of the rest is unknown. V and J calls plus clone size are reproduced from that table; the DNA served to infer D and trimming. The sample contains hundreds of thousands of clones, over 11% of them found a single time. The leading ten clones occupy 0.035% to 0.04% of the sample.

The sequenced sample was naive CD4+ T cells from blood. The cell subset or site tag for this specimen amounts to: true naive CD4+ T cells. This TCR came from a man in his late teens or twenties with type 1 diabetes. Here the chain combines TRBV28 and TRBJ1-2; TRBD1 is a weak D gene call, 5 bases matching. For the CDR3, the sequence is CASTPGPYGYTF. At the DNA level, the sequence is TGTGCCAGCACCCCGGGGCCTTATGGCTACACCTTC.